Following are 30 T cell receptor beta chains from one sample sequenced in a study of cytomegalovirus exposure and HLA in healthy donors listed by TCRdb under 2017. Library generation was performed with the immunoSEQ multiplex PCR assay. TCRdb provides this immuneACCESS table in a form limited to in-frame rearrangements. Some clones are lacking; in checked studies, under half of them reflect an unresolved V gene, and why the rest are absent is not known. The sample table lists around 160,000 clones, about 90% of them with a count of one. 3% of the sample is held by the ten biggest clonotypes. Sequenced sample: PBMCs. Receptors were obtained from a woman aged 18 to 35 in good health and CMV-seropositive.

The rearrangement links TRBV15 to TRBJ2-5, with D perhaps TRBD2 (5 bases). The CDR3 is 15 residues long. Trimming removed 1 base from V and 2 bases from J, with 11 bases in between. Germline V gene sequence: CDR1 LNHNV, CDR2 YYDKDF (reference sequence). The CDR3 loop is CATSRAGAAQETQYF. The CDR3 DNA reads TGTGCCACCAGCAGAGCCGGAGCGGCTCAAGAGACCCAGTACTTC.

The rearrangement uses TRBV27 and TRBJ2-5, with 11 bases lining up with TRBD2. CDR1 MNHEY and CDR2 SMNVEV come from the germline V gene (reference sequence). This CDR3 region has 16 residues. V dropped 2 bases and J dropped 7; count of bases not matched to a gene: 9. The CDR3 region has the DNA TGTGCCAGCAGTTTAGCGGCTAGCGGGGGGTCCCGGACCCAGTACTTC. Translation: CASSLAASGGSRTQYF.

This chain connects TRBV11-2 to TRBJ2-7; 11 nucleotides agree with TRBD2. The V gene end was trimmed by 6 bases and the J gene end by 3 bases; junction bases not matched to a gene: 16. The CDR3 is 18 residues long. The germline V gene has CDR1 SGHAT and CDR2 FQNNGV. The CDR3 loop reads CASRPTSGSQPTDYEQYF. The CDR3 coding sequence is TGTGCCAGCAGGCCTACTAGCGGGAGTCAACCAACTGACTACGAGCAGTACTTC.

This clone was counted a few times. The gene calls are TRBV18 and TRBJ1-2; 8 positions match TRBD1. The trim removed 4 bases at V and 4 bases at J, leaving 8 bases unmatched. This CDR3 spans 15 amino acids. Germline V gives CDR1 KGHSH, CDR2 LQKENI. CDR3 in amino acids: CASSLAGQAFYGYTF. DNA for the CDR3: TGTGCCAGCTCACTCGCGGGACAGGCGTTCTATGGCTACACCTTC. Full variable domain (missing parts from reference TRBV18 and TRBJ1-2): NAGVMQNPRHLVRRRGQEARLRCSPMKGHSHVYWYRQLPEEGLKFMVYLQKENIIDESGMPKERFSAEFPKEGPSILRIQQVVRGDSAAYFCASSLAGQAFYGYTFGSGTRLTVV.

This clone showed up just a few times. This chain connects TRBV15 to TRBJ2-7; perhaps TRBD1 as D (5 bases). V lost 1 base and J lost 6, with 13 bases in between. This CDR3 contains 14 residues. The germline gives CDR1 LNHNV, CDR2 YYDKDF (reference sequence). CDR3 sequence reads: CATSRVRGSGEQYF. The CDR3, as DNA: TGTGCCACCAGCAGAGTAAGGGGATCCGGCGAGCAGTACTTC.

A note on this clone: A junction boundary mismatches the germline segment, possibly from a read error. The chain carries TRBV4-1 and TRBJ2-5, with D possibly matching TRBD1 (6 bases). The length of the CDR3 is 13 residues. The V gene's germline CDR1 is MGHRA and CDR2 YSYEKL. CDR3 nucleotide sequence: TGCGCCAGCAGCCAAGAGAATTCAGGGGCGGCGGACTTC. It yields the protein CASSQENSGAADF.

This chain links TRBV18 with TRBJ2-4, with a possible D match to TRBD2 (6 bases). The CDR3 sequence is 17 residues long. The ends were cut back, 2 bases at V and 12 bases at J, with 26 bases in the middle. CDR1 is KGHSH and CDR2 is LQKENI in the germline V gene. The CDR3 DNA reads TGTGCCAGCTCACCAAAAGCATCCGGGAGTGCAGATGGTACTCAGTACTTC. Its translation: CASSPKASGSADGTQYF.

This chain joins TRBV2 and TRBJ1-1; TRBD1 matches at 9 bases. Germline V lookup: CDR1 SNHLY, CDR2 FYNNEI. CDR3 size: 13 residues. V gave up 6 bases and J gave up 4 bases; unmatched junction bases: 3. DNA for the CDR3: TGTGCCAGCAGAGCGGACAGGGGCACTGAAGCTTTCTTT. Protein sequence: CASRADRGTEAFF. The variable domain in full, with the rest retrieved from reference TRBV2 and TRBJ1-1, is EPEVTQTPSHQVTQMGQEVILRCVPISNHLYFYWYRQILGQKVEFLVSFYNNEISEKSEIFDDQFSVERPDGSNFTLKIRSTKLEDSAMYFCASRADRGTEAFFGQGTRLTVV.

The rearrangement joins TRBV5-1 to TRBJ2-7, with TRBD2 as a possible D gene (6 bases). The CDR3 consists of 14 residues. Trimming left V 2 bases short and J 5 bases short, with 14 bases between. The germline V gene encodes CDR1 SGHRS and CDR2 YFSETQ. The chain's CDR3 is CASSFGRLIDEQYF. In DNA, the CDR3 is TGCGCCAGCAGCTTCGGGAGACTCATCGACGAGCAGTACTTC.

The V call is TRBV27, the J call TRBJ2-3; D remains ambiguous. This CDR3 is 14 amino acids long. Per the germline V gene, CDR1 is MNHEY and CDR2 is SMNVEV (reference sequence). Trimming pared 0 bases from V and 2 bases from J, leaving 6 bases between. The CDR3 loop is CASSLSTATDTQYF. The DNA for the CDR3 is TGTGCCAGCAGTTTATCAACTGCCACAGATACGCAGTATTTT.

V is TRBV28 and J is TRBJ2-7, with a tentative D call TRBD1 (7 bases). The CDR3 consists of 15 residues. The germline CDR1 and CDR2 sequences are MDHEN and SYDVKM. The V gene lost 3 bases and the J gene lost 7 bases, with 19 bases spanning the gap. DNA for the CDR3: TGTGCCAGCAGTTTGAGTGGCAGGGGGAGGTATGAGCAGTACTTC. This sequence encodes CASSLSGRGRYEQYF.

The gene calls are TRBV29-1 and TRBJ2-7; a possible D gene is TRBD2 (6 bases). Trimming pared 4 bases from V and 0 bases from J, leaving 19 bases between. This CDR3 comprises 16 residues. CDR1 and CDR2 from the germline V gene are SQVTM and ANQGSEA. The CDR3 protein is CSVVVTSGSSSYEQYF. CDR3 coding DNA: TGCAGCGTTGTTGTGACTAGTGGAAGCAGCTCCTACGAGCAGTACTTC.

J is TRBJ1-3 and V is TRBV29-1, with D maybe TRBD1 (5 bases). Germline values: CDR1 SQVTM, CDR2 ANQGSEA. V was pared by 4 bases and J by 4 bases, with 11 bases between. The CDR3 covers 13 residues. Here the CDR3 DNA reads TGCAGCGTTGGGGCAGGGCAGGGAAACACCATATATTTT. This codes for CSVGAGQGNTIYF.

V is TRBV5-6 and J is TRBJ2-3; 9 bases agree with TRBD2. The V and J ends lost 2 bases and 4 bases, in that order; junction bases with no gene match: 8. Germline CDR1 SGHDT, CDR2 YYEEEE. The CDR3 contains 16 residues. CDR3 coding DNA: TGTGCCAGCAGCTTCATAGCGGGAGCAGAAGCAGATACGCAGTATTTT. Protein: CASSFIAGAEADTQYF.

This sequence joins TRBV28 and TRBJ1-1, with 8 bases identical to TRBD1. The germline gives CDR1 MDHEN, CDR2 SYDVKM. J gave up 5 bases and V 3 bases, and 11 bases lay outside the gene matches. The CDR3 has 16 amino acids. The CDR3 DNA is TGTGCCAGCAGTTTTAGGGTCAGGGGGCTCTCGACTGAAGCTTTCTTT. It specifies CASSFRVRGLSTEAFF.

The V call is TRBV7-8, the J call TRBJ1-2, with no clear D. The CDR3 length is 13 residues. CDR1 is SGHVS, CDR2 FQNEAQ, per germline. The V end was cut by 0 bases, the J end by 5 bases, with 7 bases between. In DNA, the CDR3 is TGTGCCAGCAGCTTAGCGGTCGGGTATGGCTACACCTTC. Translation: CASSLAVGYGYTF.

This clone was recorded only once. The V and J genes are TRBV2 and TRBJ2-3, with D possibly being TRBD1 (5 bases). In germline, CDR1 is SNHLY, CDR2 FYNNEI. The V gene lost 5 bases and the J gene lost 1 base, with 16 bases spanning the gap. This CDR3 spans 16 amino acids. CDR3 amino acids: CASSPISPTGTDTQYF. In DNA form, the CDR3 reads TGTGCCAGCAGTCCTATTTCTCCGACAGGCACAGATACGCAGTATTTT. The full variable domain, completed using reference TRBV2 and TRBJ2-3, is EPEVTQTPSHQVTQMGQEVILRCVPISNHLYFYWYRQILGQKVEFLVSFYNNEISEKSEIFDDQFSVERPDGSNFTLKIRSTKLEDSAMYFCASSPISPTGTDTQYFGPGTRLTVL.

The J gene is TRBJ1-2, the V gene TRBV27; 7 bases match TRBD1. The CDR3 totals 14 residues. Trimming removed 5 bases from V and 4 bases from J; junction bases left unmatched: 7. CDR1 and CDR2 from the germline V gene are MNHEY and SMNVEV (reference sequence). The CDR3 protein is CASSPGTVPYGYTF. CDR3 DNA sequence: TGTGCCAGCAGTCCCGGGACAGTGCCCTATGGCTACACCTTC.

Only one count was recorded for this clone. The chain combines TRBV7-8 with TRBJ1-2; 11 bases align to TRBD1. CDR3 size: 14 residues. The V gene end was trimmed by 5 bases and the J gene end by 8 bases; junction bases not matched to a gene: 7. From germline, CDR1 is SGHVS and CDR2 FQNEAQ. The CDR3 DNA is TGTGCCAGCAGCGGACAGGGGGCGCGGTCCGGCTACACCTTC. This codes for CASSGQGARSGYTF.

The chain couples TRBV28 to TRBJ1-2; D is ambiguous. CDR1 MDHEN and CDR2 SYDVKM come from the germline V gene. Between the trimmed V and J ends, which lost 2 bases and 7 bases, there was a span of 8 bases. The CDR3 runs 12 residues. The chain's CDR3 is CASSLEVGGYTF. CDR3 DNA: TGTGCCAGCAGTTTAGAAGTCGGTGGCTACACCTTC.

The genes are TRBV29-1 and TRBJ1-1; 7 positions match TRBD1. Germline V lookup: CDR1 SQVTM, CDR2 ANQGSEA. The V segment lost 3 bases and the J segment 1 base; nucleotides outside the gene matches: 8. The CDR3 is 15 amino acids. The CDR3 bases are TGCAGCGTTGACTTTCACAGGGGTTCGAACACTGAAGCTTTCTTT. It translates to CSVDFHRGSNTEAFF.

The J gene is TRBJ2-7, the V gene TRBV30; D is possibly TRBD2 (6 bases). With 5 bases removed from V and 2 bases from J, the gap between germline ends came to 16 bases. Looked up from germline, CDR1 is GTSNPN and CDR2 is SVGIG (reference sequence). This CDR3 spans 14 amino acids. The CDR3 sequence is CAWGRGGSAYEQYF. The CDR3 DNA reads TGTGCCTGGGGCCGGGGAGGCAGCGCCTACGAGCAGTACTTC. Looking up the rest from reference TRBV30 and TRBJ2-7 gives the full variable domain: SQTIHQWPATLVQPVGSPLSLECTVEGTSNPNLYWYRQAAGRGLQLLFYSVGIGQISSEVPQNLSASRPQDRQFILSSKKLLLSDSGFYLCAWGRGGSAYEQYFGPGTRLTVT.

This clone was seen only once. This sequence joins TRBV6-1 and TRBJ2-1; 7 nucleotides match TRBD1. From germline, CDR1 is MNHNS and CDR2 SASEGT. The CDR3 covers 13 residues. The V gene end was trimmed by 4 bases and the J gene end by 7 bases; junction bases not matched to a gene: 4. The DNA for the CDR3 is TGTGCCAGCAGTGGACAGGGTTCTAATGAGCAGTTCTTC. This encodes CASSGQGSNEQFF.

On this clone: Other DNA sequences in this specimen translate into the identical CDR3. This chain joins TRBV19 and TRBJ2-6; 11 bases fit TRBD1. J lost 1 base, V lost 3 bases, and 2 bases had no gene match. CDR1 is LNHDA and CDR2 is SQIVND in the germline V gene (reference sequence). There are 17 residues in the CDR3. CDR3: CASSIGQGASGANVLTF. Written as DNA, the CDR3 is TGTGCCAGTAGTATTGGACAGGGGGCTTCTGGGGCCAACGTCCTGACTTTC.

V is TRBV28 and J is TRBJ2-3; 12 bases line up with TRBD2. V was pared by 10 bases and J by 3 bases, with 5 bases of the junction left unmatched. Germline V lookup: CDR1 MDHEN, CDR2 SYDVKM. CDR3 length equals 14 residues. CDR3 bases: TGTGCCACCCTAGGGACTAGCGGGACAGATACGCAGTATTTT. Amino acids: CATLGTSGTDTQYF.

V gene TRBV10-2 combines with J gene TRBJ1-5; D is perhaps TRBD1 (6 bases). The V and J ends lost 2 bases and 1 base respectively, with 15 bases between them. Germline V gene sequence: CDR1 WSHSY, CDR2 SAAADI. The CDR3 is 17 residues long. CDR3 amino acids: CASSEPTGLRSNQPQHF. The CDR3 region has the DNA TGCGCCAGCAGTGAGCCTACAGGGCTGAGGAGCAATCAGCCCCAGCATTTT.

This clone has just a few counts. This chain links TRBV18 with TRBJ1-2; 9 bases are shared with TRBD1. With V trimmed by 4 bases and J by 6 bases, 9 bases remained unmatched. This CDR3 is built from 15 residues. Germline CDR1 is KGHSH and CDR2 is LQKENI. The CDR3 region is CASSQPGQGVNGYTF. The DNA of the CDR3 is TGTGCCAGCTCACAACCGGGACAGGGAGTGAATGGCTACACCTTC.

This clone has just a few counts. V is TRBV5-1 and J is TRBJ2-7, with TRBD1 identical over 7 bases. Germline values: CDR1 SGHRS, CDR2 YFSETQ. The CDR3 has 12 amino acids. V was pared by 4 bases and J by 6 bases, with 4 bases of the junction left unmatched. The CDR3 region is CASSGNRGEQYF. CDR3 DNA sequence: TGCGCCAGCAGCGGCAACAGGGGCGAGCAGTACTTC. The whole variable domain, filled in from reference TRBV5-1 and TRBJ2-7, reads KAGVTQTPRYLIKTRGQQVTLSCSPISGHRSVSWYQQTPGQGLQFLFEYFSETQRNKGNFPGRFSGRQFSNSRSEMNVSTLELGDSALYLCASSGNRGEQYFGPGTRLTVT.

V and J are TRBV5-1 and TRBJ1-2; no definite D call. Trimming cost V 7 bases and J 8 bases, with 18 bases left between them. Germline V CDR1 and CDR2: SGHRS, YFSETQ. This CDR3 spans 13 amino acids. The CDR3, as DNA: TGCGCCAGCCGCCCCGGCGGTCTAGTGGGCTACACCTTC. This encodes CASRPGGLVGYTF.

The chain combines TRBV7-9 with TRBJ2-1; perhaps TRBD2 as D (7 bases). Trimming took off 8 bases at V and 4 bases at J, with 18 bases between the two ends. The V gene's germline CDR1 is SEHNR and CDR2 FQNEAQ (reference sequence). This CDR3 is 15 amino acids long. The DNA of the CDR3 is TGTGCCAGCCTACGACGGGGGGCCTCTTACAATGAGCAGTTCTTC. It specifies CASLRRGASYNEQFF. The whole variable domain, filled in from reference TRBV7-9 and TRBJ2-1, reads DTGVSQNPRHKITKRGQNVTFRCDPISEHNRLYWYRQTLGQGPEFLTYFQNEAQLEKSRLLSDRFSAERPKGSFSTLEIQRTEQGDSAMYLCASLRRGASYNEQFFGPGTRLTVL.